This is a list of T cell receptor beta chains from one sample in a study of Ad26.COV2.S vaccination and SARS-CoV-2 variants. Method: immunoSEQ multiplex PCR; TCRdb's copy keeps in-frame clones and lacks some. The sample carries under 400,000 clones, over 75% recorded once. The sequencing here drew on peripheral blood, taken in a trial of Ad26.COV2.S vaccine versus placebo. These receptors came from a person aged 18-65 years who received the Ad26.COV2.S COVID-19 vaccine or a placebo. Both conserved end residues are part of each CDR3. D genes are given only for firm matches. Part of the rows lack a size; the others show once, few, many or a class for expanded clones.

v_call	j_call	clone_size	d_call	cdr3_nt	cdr3_aa
TRBV2	TRBJ1-3	NA	NA	TGTGCCAGCAGTAAGGAACTGGGGTCCTCGGGAAACACCATATATTTT	CASSKELGSSGNTIYF
TRBV2	TRBJ1-2	NA	NA	TGTGCCAGCAGTCAACGACAGTCAGTCTATGGCTACACCTTC	CASSQRQSVYGYTF
TRBV4-2	TRBJ2-7	NA	NA	TGTGCCAGCAGCCAAGGGGACACCTACTCCTACGAGCAGTACTTC	CASSQGDTYSYEQYF
TRBV4-2	TRBJ2-2	NA	TRBD2	TGTGCCAGCAGGAGTTTTGGGACTAGGGGCAACGGGGAGCTGTTTTTT	CASRSFGTRGNGELFF
TRBV3-1/TRBV3-2	TRBJ1-2	few	NA	TGTGCCAGCAGCCGGACGGTCGGCAGCGCAAACTATGGCTACACCTTC	CASSRTVGSANYGYTF
TRBV7-6	TRBJ2-7	NA	TRBD1	TGTGCCAGCAGCCCCGACAGGGTTTGGCGGTACTTC	CASSPDRVWRYF
TRBV30	TRBJ2-7	NA	TRBD2	TGTGCCTGTAATCGCCCCGCTAGCGGGCGACGTCCGGGTTACGAGCAGTACTTC	CACNRPASGRRPGYEQYF
TRBV6-4	TRBJ1-1	NA	NA	TGTGCCAGCAGTCCAGAGCACAGGGTTACTGAAGCTTTCTTT	CASSPEHRVTEAFF
TRBV9	TRBJ1-5	NA	TRBD1	TGTGCCAGCAGCGTAGTCCCTTCTCCAAATCGGGACAGGGGCGTTGAAGGCAATCAGCCCCAGCATTTT	CASSVVPSPNRDRGVEGNQPQHF
TRBV3-1/TRBV3-2	TRBJ1-5	NA	NA	TGTGCCAGCAGCCAAGATCGTGGCGGGGAAGAATCCCAGCATTTT	CASSQDRGGEESQHF
TRBV2	TRBJ1-5	NA	TRBD1	TGTGCCAGCAGTGTGGGGACAGGGCTTTATGGCAATCAGCCCCAGCATTTT	CASSVGTGLYGNQPQHF
TRBV4-3	TRBJ2-3	NA	NA	TGCGCCAGCAGCCAAGAAGAGGTGGGGAATACGCAGTATTTT	CASSQEEVGNTQYF
TRBV4-1	TRBJ2-7	few	NA	TGCGCCAGCAGCCAAGATTGGGAGGCTACCTACGAGCAGTACTTC	CASSQDWEATYEQYF
TRBV27	TRBJ2-7	NA	NA	TGTGCCAGCAGTTTATCGGCAGGGTCTGTCTACGAGCAGTACTTC	CASSLSAGSVYEQYF
TRBV15	TRBJ2-7	NA	NA	TGTGCCACCAGCAGAGAGGGTTCCTACGAGCAGTACTTC	CATSREGSYEQYF
TRBV25-1	TRBJ2-7	NA	NA	TGTGCCAGCAGTGAATTGGGGTTAGAGGGGCTGAGCTCCTACGAGCAGTACTTC	CASSELGLEGLSSYEQYF
TRBV14	TRBJ1-6	NA	NA	TGTGCCAGCAGCCCTGGTTCTCGAGAGGTTTATAATTCACCCCTCCACTTT	CASSPGSREVYNSPLHF
TRBV6-4	TRBJ1-6	NA	TRBD1	TGTGCCAGCAGTGACTCGACAGGGGGCAATTCACCCCTCCACTTT	CASSDSTGGNSPLHF
TRBV10-3	TRBJ2-7	NA	TRBD2	TGTGCCATCAGTGAGTCATGGGCGGGGGGGCTCTCCTACGAGCAGTACTTC	CAISESWAGGLSYEQYF
TRBV7-9	TRBJ1-5	NA	NA	TGTGCCAGCAGCTACCAGGGTAATCAGCCCCAGCATTTT	CASSYQGNQPQHF
TRBV20-1	TRBJ2-3	NA	NA	TGCAGTGCTAGTCTGCGGGGTACAGATACGCAGTATTTT	CSASLRGTDTQYF
TRBV10-3	TRBJ1-1	NA	NA	TGTGCCATCACCGGCTCGGTCCTAGGGACTGAAGCTTTCTTT	CAITGSVLGTEAFF
TRBV27	TRBJ1-2	NA	TRBD1	TGTGCCAGCAGTAGCGGACAGGGGCGCTCCTTCTATGGCTACACCTTC	CASSSGQGRSFYGYTF
TRBV27	TRBJ1-5	NA	NA	TGTGCCAGCAGTTTATCTTTAACAGGGCCCCAGCATTTT	CASSLSLTGPQHF
TRBV7-3	TRBJ2-2	NA	TRBD1	TGTGCCAGCAGCTTCGGACAGGCGAACACCGGGGAGCTGTTTTTT	CASSFGQANTGELFF
TRBV6-2/TRBV6-3	TRBJ1-1	NA	TRBD1	TGTGCCAGCAGCCGGGACAGGGGGAGCACTGAAGCTTTCTTT	CASSRDRGSTEAFF
TRBV4-1	TRBJ2-6	NA	NA	TGCGCCAGCAGCCAAGGGGGGGTTGGGGCCAACGTCCTGACTTTC	CASSQGGVGANVLTF